Following are 31 T cell receptor beta chains from one sample sequenced in a study of radiation and T cells in renal cell carcinoma. Time point given: blood 2 weeks post-SBRT. Treatment indicated: 15 Gy SBRT to primary tumor, nephrectomy 4 weeks later. Sequenced by immunoSEQ multiplex PCR; TCRdb stores in-frame clones only, minus some. Of some 130,000 clones in the sample, 70% to 90% were seen once. The material was blood, obtained from a patient whose treatment included radiotherapy and nephrectomy. The receptors originated from an older woman with renal cell carcinoma.

The chain joins TRBV5-5 to TRBJ2-7; weak D call: TRBD2 (6 bases). The CDR3 totals 15 residues. Germline CDR1 reads SGHKS; CDR2 reads YYEKEE (reference sequence). Deletions cut 3 bases from V and 2 bases from J, with 15 bases between. The CDR3 bases are TGTGCCAGCAGCTACTCCCGGGACTCCGCCTACGAGCAGTACTTC. It is translated as CASSYSRDSAYEQYF. Using reference TRBV5-5 and TRBJ2-7 for the parts outside the CDR3, the full variable domain is DAGVTQSPTHLIKTRGQQVTLRCSPISGHKSVSWYQQVLGQGPQFIFQYYEKEERGRGNFPDRFSARQFPNYSSELNVNALLLGDSALYLCASSYSRDSAYEQYFGPGTRLTVT.

This chain connects TRBV28 to TRBJ1-4, with D perhaps TRBD1 (6 bases). Germline CDR1 is MDHEN and CDR2 is SYDVKM. The CDR3 consists of 14 residues. Trimming took 3 bases from V and 6 from J, leaving 11 bases between them. CDR3 sequence reads: CASSFNREDEKLFF. CDR3 coding DNA: TGTGCCAGCAGTTTCAACAGGGAGGATGAAAAACTGTTTTTT.

The chain carries TRBV5-1 and TRBJ2-1, with D perhaps matching TRBD1 or TRBD2 (5 bases each). CDR1 is SGHRS and CDR2 is YFSETQ in the germline V gene. Between the trimmed V and J ends, which lost 4 bases and 2 bases, there was a span of 25 bases. The CDR3 consists of 19 residues. DNA of the CDR3: TGCGCCAGCAGCCCCATCCCCGGTGGGGCGGGCTACACCTACAATGAGCAGTTCTTC. This sequence encodes CASSPIPGGAGYTYNEQFF.

The chain recombines TRBV10-1 with TRBJ2-7, with 7 positions matching TRBD1. This CDR3 is 13 amino acids long. Germline values: CDR1 WNHNN, CDR2 SYGVQD (reference sequence). The trim removed 3 bases at V and 8 bases at J, leaving 7 bases unmatched. The CDR3 reads CASSDPDREKQYF. The CDR3 DNA reads as TGCGCCAGCAGTGACCCTGACAGGGAGAAGCAGTACTTC.

This clone was picked up a small number of times. The rearrangement joins TRBV4-1 to TRBJ1-2; no reliable D call. CDR3 size: 14 residues. Looked up from germline, CDR1 is MGHRA and CDR2 is YSYEKL. The V end was cut by 1 base, the J end by 1 base, with 7 bases between. The CDR3 nucleotides read TGCGCCAGCAGCCAAGTCGGGAGTAACTATGGCTACACCTTC. It encodes CASSQVGSNYGYTF.

The rearrangement joins TRBV5-8 to TRBJ1-3; no definite D call. Germline values: CDR1 SGHTS, CDR2 YDEGEE. This CDR3 region has 16 residues. V dropped 4 bases and J dropped 0 bases, with 14 bases sitting between them. CDR3 DNA sequence: TGTGCCAGCAGCCGACGGACGGTGAGCTCTGGAAACACCATATATTTT. Its translation is CASSRRTVSSGNTIYF.

The chain links TRBV19 to TRBJ2-6, with D perhaps matching TRBD1 (5 bases). Per the germline V gene, CDR1 is LNHDA and CDR2 is SQIVND (reference sequence). Trimming shortened V by 7 bases and J by 0 bases, and 10 bases separated the two germline ends. The CDR3 is 15 amino acids. CDR3 protein: CASIPTDSGANVLTF. The CDR3 DNA reads as TGTGCCAGTATCCCGACAGACTCTGGGGCCAACGTCCTGACTTTC.

This rearrangement joins TRBV5-1 to TRBJ2-7; D possibly corresponds to TRBD1 (6 bases). Germline lookup yields CDR1 SGHRS and CDR2 YFSETQ. Trimming removed 1 base at V and 6 bases at J, with 17 bases between. The CDR3 runs 15 residues. The CDR3: CASSLFTGRGSEQYF. The DNA for the CDR3 is TGCGCCAGCAGCTTGTTTACAGGGCGAGGGTCCGAGCAGTACTTC.

This clone is a singleton in its sample. V gene TRBV11-2 combines with J gene TRBJ1-4; D gene unclear. V was cut by 1 base and J by 5 bases, with 11 bases left in between. This CDR3 has 15 residues. Per germline, CDR1 SGHAT and CDR2 FQNNGV. CDR3 protein: CASSLGGVRNEKLFF. CDR3 in DNA: TGTGCCAGCAGCTTAGGGGGAGTTCGCAATGAAAAACTGTTTTTT.

The chain has TRBV6-1 and TRBJ2-2, with D perhaps TRBD1 (6 bases). Trimming stripped 10 bases from V and 8 bases from J, with 14 bases between. CDR1 and CDR2 from the germline V gene are MNHNS and SASEGT. The CDR3 spans 12 residues. CDR3 amino acids: CATSRQVGELFF. As DNA, the CDR3 is TGTGCCACCTCCCGACAGGTTGGGGAGCTGTTTTTT.

A single count supports this clone. The chain uses TRBV19 and TRBJ1-5, with 7 bases aligning to TRBD1. Trimming removed 3 bases from V and 3 bases from J; junction bases left unmatched: 8. CDR1 LNHDA and CDR2 SQIVND come from the germline V gene (reference sequence). The CDR3 contains 16 residues. CDR3 protein: CASSITKTGLNQPQHF. The CDR3 DNA reads as TGTGCCAGTAGTATCACTAAGACAGGGCTCAATCAGCCCCAGCATTTT. Full variable domain (outside the CDR3, taken from reference TRBV19 and TRBJ1-5): DGGITQSPKYLFRKEGQNVTLSCEQNLNHDAMYWYRQDPGQGLRLIYYSQIVNDFQKGDIAEGYSVSREKKESFPLTVTSAQKNPTAFYLCASSITKTGLNQPQHFGDGTRLSIL.

V gene TRBV5-1 combines with J gene TRBJ2-3; 7 nucleotides line up with TRBD2. Per germline, CDR1 SGHRS and CDR2 YFSETQ. The CDR3 contains 14 residues. V gave up 6 bases and J gave up 5 bases; unmatched junction bases: 9. CDR3 coding DNA: TGCGCCAGCAAGGTAGCGGGCTTGCTAGATACGCAGTATTTT. It translates to CASKVAGLLDTQYF.

The V call is TRBV19, the J call TRBJ1-2, with D maybe TRBD1 (5 bases). The V gene's germline CDR1 is LNHDA and CDR2 SQIVND (reference sequence). Trimming stripped 2 bases from V and 7 bases from J, with 11 bases between. The CDR3 runs to 13 residues. The CDR3 protein is CASSIQGVSGYTF. The CDR3 DNA reads as TGTGCCAGTAGTATACAGGGCGTGAGTGGCTACACCTTC.

The chain links TRBV2 to TRBJ1-1, with 9 nucleotides matching TRBD1. Germline values: CDR1 SNHLY, CDR2 FYNNEI. CDR3 length: 15 residues. Trimming removed 4 bases from V and 1 base from J; junction bases left unmatched: 4. CDR3 protein: CASSVPGQGNTEAFF. The CDR3 nucleotides are TGTGCCAGCAGTGTTCCGGGACAGGGGAACACTGAAGCTTTCTTT.

In this sample, this clone turned up a few times. The chain uses TRBV4-1 and TRBJ1-4; 7 bases align to TRBD1. The length of the CDR3 is 15 residues. CDR1 is MGHRA and CDR2 is YSYEKL in the germline V gene. J gave up 8 bases and V 2 bases, and 8 bases lay outside the gene matches. CDR3 DNA sequence: TGCGCCAGCAGCCAACGAGGGACAGTCGGCGAAAAACTGTTTTTT. Translated, it gives CASSQRGTVGEKLFF.

This chain connects TRBV28 to TRBJ1-4, with 8 bases matching TRBD1. The J segment lost 5 bases and the V segment lost 5 bases, leaving 4 bases of the junction unmatched. The length of the CDR3 is 14 residues. Germline V gene data show CDR1 as MDHEN and CDR2 as SYDVKM. CDR3 loop: CASSARTGNEKLFF. In DNA form, the CDR3 reads TGTGCCAGCAGTGCCCGGACAGGGAATGAAAAACTGTTTTTT.

This rearrangement joins TRBV19 to TRBJ2-3; a possible D gene is TRBD1 (6 bases). Trimming removed 7 bases from V and 2 bases from J, with 16 bases in between. The CDR3 runs to 15 residues. Germline CDR1 LNHDA, CDR2 SQIVND (reference sequence). In DNA, the CDR3 is TGTGCCAGTACTAACCGGGACACCACCACAGATACGCAGTATTTT. Protein: CASTNRDTTTDTQYF.

This chain joins TRBV5-8 and TRBJ1-5; the D gene is possibly TRBD1 (6 bases). This CDR3 is 15 amino acids long. Germline V CDR1 and CDR2: SGHTS, YDEGEE. Trimming removed 4 bases at V and 9 bases at J, with 20 bases between. Here the CDR3 DNA reads TGTGCCAGCAGCGGATGGAGGGGGGGTAAGCGGCCCCAGCATTTT. Protein product: CASSGWRGGKRPQHF.

This chain joins TRBV11-3 and TRBJ1-1, with 9 bases lining up with TRBD1. CDR3 length equals 16 residues. Per the germline V gene, CDR1 is SGHNT and CDR2 is YENEEA. V dropped 7 bases and J dropped 2; count of bases not matched to a gene: 11. In DNA form, the CDR3 reads TGTGCCAGCACTCCGGGACAGGGAAGTGGAAACACTGAAGCTTTCTTT. It yields the protein CASTPGQGSGNTEAFF. The full variable domain, completed using reference TRBV11-3 and TRBJ1-1, is EAGVVQSPRYKIIEKKQPVAFWCNPISGHNTLYWYLQNLGQGPELLIRYENEEAVDDSQLPKDRFSAERLKGVDSTLKIQPAELGDSAVYLCASTPGQGSGNTEAFFGQGTRLTVV.

The rearrangement joins TRBV5-1 to TRBJ2-3, with D possibly called TRBD1 or TRBD2 (5 bases each). This CDR3 comprises 15 residues. V lost 5 bases to trimming and J lost 5 bases, with 18 bases between them. Germline V gene sequence: CDR1 SGHRS, CDR2 YFSETQ. CDR3 amino acids: CASRVGTAYLDTQYF. Written as DNA, the CDR3 is TGCGCCAGCAGAGTCGGGACGGCTTATTTAGATACGCAGTATTTT. The full variable domain, its missing parts supplied by reference TRBV5-1 and TRBJ2-3, is KAGVTQTPRYLIKTRGQQVTLSCSPISGHRSVSWYQQTPGQGLQFLFEYFSETQRNKGNFPGRFSGRQFSNSRSEMNVSTLELGDSALYLCASRVGTAYLDTQYFGPGTRLTVL.

The chain links TRBV5-4 to TRBJ2-7, with D perhaps assigned TRBD1 or TRBD2 (5 bases each). This CDR3 spans 15 amino acids. Trimming removed 0 bases at V and 3 bases at J, with 13 bases between. Germline CDR1 is SGHNT and CDR2 is YYREEE (reference sequence). The CDR3 loop reads CASSLEVGENYEQYF. The CDR3 DNA reads TGTGCCAGCAGCTTGGAGGTAGGGGAGAACTACGAGCAGTACTTC.

V usage is TRBV7-3 and J usage is TRBJ1-1; 7 bases map to TRBD1. The V gene end was trimmed by 5 bases and the J gene end by 1 base; junction bases not matched to a gene: 4. Germline CDR1 reads SGHTA; CDR2 reads FQGTGA. The CDR3 is 14 residues long. This chain's CDR3 is CASSPRQGNTEAFF. As DNA, the CDR3 is TGTGCCAGCAGCCCCCGACAGGGGAACACTGAAGCTTTCTTT. The whole variable domain, remainder taken from reference TRBV7-3 and TRBJ1-1, is GAGVSQTPSNKVTEKGKYVELRCDPISGHTALYWYRQSLGQGPEFLIYFQGTGAADDSGLPNDRFFAVRPEGSVSTLKIQRTERGDSAVYLCASSPRQGNTEAFFGQGTRLTVV.

The rearrangement links TRBV7-3 to TRBJ1-1; D may be TRBD1 (5 bases). The germline V and J ends were trimmed by 5 bases and 0 bases, with 10 bases remaining between them. The CDR3 runs to 14 residues. Looked up from germline, CDR1 is SGHTA and CDR2 is FQGTGA. CDR3 amino acids: CASSLGAVNTEAFF. In DNA form, the CDR3 reads TGTGCCAGCAGCCTAGGGGCAGTGAACACTGAAGCTTTCTTT.

The chain has TRBV15 and TRBJ1-5; 7 bases map to TRBD1. The germline CDR1 and CDR2 sequences are LNHNV and YYDKDF (reference sequence). The CDR3 is 16 amino acids. V lost 2 bases to trimming and J lost 0 bases; unmatched junction nucleotides: 4. CDR3 amino acids: CATSRYRGYSNQPQHF. The CDR3 nucleotides read TGTGCCACCAGCAGATACAGGGGTTATAGCAATCAGCCCCAGCATTTT.

This chain uses TRBV5-1 with TRBJ2-2; D unresolved. This CDR3 contains 14 residues. CDR1 SGHRS and CDR2 YFSETQ come from the germline V gene. V shed 5 bases and J shed 4 bases, with 12 bases lying between them. The CDR3 loop reads CASSSALGTGELFF. In nucleotides, the CDR3 is TGCGCCAGCAGTTCCGCCTTGGGCACCGGGGAGCTGTTTTTT.

CDR3 sequence: CASSLELAGGPDTQYF. The DNA of the CDR3 is TGCGCCAGCAGCTTGGAACTAGCGGGGGGGCCAGATACGCAGTATTTT. V usage is TRBV5-1 and J usage is TRBJ2-3; TRBD2 matches at 13 bases. Germline CDR1 SGHRS, CDR2 YFSETQ. Trimming took 0 bases from V and 4 from J; bases not matched to a gene: 2. This CDR3 region has 16 residues. Supplemented by reference TRBV5-1 and TRBJ2-3, the full variable domain reads KAGVTQTPRYLIKTRGQQVTLSCSPISGHRSVSWYQQTPGQGLQFLFEYFSETQRNKGNFPGRFSGRQFSNSRSEMNVSTLELGDSALYLCASSLELAGGPDTQYFGPGTRLTVL.

The V and J genes are TRBV29-1 and TRBJ1-2; D is uncertain. V was trimmed by 4 bases and J by 1 base, leaving 7 bases between them. Germline CDR1 reads SQVTM; CDR2 reads ANQGSEA. The CDR3 extends over 12 amino acids. CDR3 residues: CSVGQSNYGYTF. Written as DNA, the CDR3 is TGCAGCGTTGGGCAGAGTAACTATGGCTACACCTTC.

In its sample, this clone was seen a few times. This chain joins TRBV29-1 and TRBJ1-1; D call uncertain. This CDR3 comprises 13 residues. V lost 5 bases and J 5 bases, leaving 15 bases between the germline ends. In germline, CDR1 is SQVTM, CDR2 ANQGSEA. CDR3 sequence reads: CSVSPGMGTEAFF. The CDR3 DNA sequence: TGCAGCGTTAGCCCGGGGATGGGGACTGAAGCTTTCTTT.

V is TRBV4-1 and J is TRBJ1-4; no definite D call. CDR3 length: 14 residues. The V end was cut by 0 bases, the J end by 7 bases, with 9 bases between. Germline CDR1 reads MGHRA; CDR2 reads YSYEKL. CDR3 coding DNA: TGCGCCAGCAGCCAAGATTCCCGTAGTGAAAAACTGTTTTTT. This sequence encodes CASSQDSRSEKLFF.

This sequence joins TRBV9 and TRBJ2-1; D is uncertain. Germline V gene lookup returns CDR1 SGDLS and CDR2 YYNGEE. Trimming cost V 4 bases and J 0 bases, with 14 bases left between them. The CDR3 loop spans 16 amino acids. CDR3 residues: CASSSSTRSSYNEQFF. DNA of the CDR3: TGTGCCAGCAGCTCCTCGACCAGGAGCTCCTACAATGAGCAGTTCTTC.

This rearrangement joins TRBV7-9 to TRBJ2-7; 9 nucleotides align to TRBD1. This CDR3 has 14 residues. The V gene's germline CDR1 is SEHNR and CDR2 FQNEAQ (reference sequence). The junction had 2 bases not matched to a gene; V was cut back by 4 bases and J by 1 base. Here the CDR3 DNA reads TGTGCCAGCAGCTCCGGGACAGGGTCCTACGAGCAGTACTTC. This gives the protein CASSSGTGSYEQYF.